The 4 T cell receptor beta chains presented below share a single source sample, sequenced in a study of blood T cell repertoires in COVID-19. The table came from immunoSEQ multiplex PCR; TCRdb's copy has only in-frame clones and leaves some out. The sample lists 260,000 or so clones, approximately 80% seen once, with around 7.5% in the top ten. The sample was peripheral blood. The receptors originated from a woman aged 80 or over with COVID-19, enrolled during active disease.

This chain uses TRBV20-1 with TRBJ1-5; D remains ambiguous. The CDR3 is 14 residues long. CDR1 is DFQATT and CDR2 is SNEGSKA in the germline V gene (reference sequence). V was clipped by 3 bases and J by 2 bases, with 11 bases between them. The CDR3 coding sequence is TGCAGTGCTAGTGAGGGCTGGGGCAATCAGCCCCAGCATTTT. Encoded protein: CSASEGWGNQPQHF.

The chain joins TRBV6-5 to TRBJ2-1; 7 bases fit TRBD1. There are 15 residues in the CDR3. J gave up 2 bases and V 4 bases, and 5 bases lay outside the gene matches. Germline lookup yields CDR1 MNHEY and CDR2 SVGAGI. CDR3 bases: TGTGCCAGCAGTTTACCCGGGACAGCCTACAATGAGCAGTTCTTC. Its translation: CASSLPGTAYNEQFF.

The V call is TRBV6-5, the J call TRBJ2-5; perhaps TRBD1 as D (6 bases). Per the germline V gene, CDR1 is MNHEY and CDR2 is SVGAGI. The ends were cut back, 5 bases at V and 5 bases at J, with 12 bases in the middle. This CDR3 has 13 amino acids. For the CDR3, the DNA is TGTGCCAGCAGTAACAGGGTTCGTGAGACCCAGTACTTC. It specifies CASSNRVRETQYF.

The rearrangement links TRBV30 to TRBJ1-2; D is perhaps TRBD1 (6 bases). Germline V gives CDR1 GTSNPN, CDR2 SVGIG (reference sequence). V lost 2 bases and J lost 5, with 12 bases in between. The CDR3 covers 13 residues. CDR3 loop: CAWSKQGPYGYTF. In nucleotides, the CDR3 is TGTGCCTGGAGTAAGCAGGGGCCTTATGGCTACACCTTC.